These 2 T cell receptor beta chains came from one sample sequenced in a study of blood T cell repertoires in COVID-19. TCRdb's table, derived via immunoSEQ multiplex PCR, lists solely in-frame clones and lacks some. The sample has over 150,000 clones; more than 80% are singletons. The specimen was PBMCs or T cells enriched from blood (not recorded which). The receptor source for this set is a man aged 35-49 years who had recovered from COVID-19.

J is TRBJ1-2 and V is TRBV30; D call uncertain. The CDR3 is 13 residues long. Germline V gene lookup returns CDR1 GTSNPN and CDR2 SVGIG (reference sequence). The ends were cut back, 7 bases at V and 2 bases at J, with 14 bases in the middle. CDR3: CASSLDSNYGYTF. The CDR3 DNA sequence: TGTGCCTCCTCCCTTGACTCCAACTATGGCTACACCTTC.

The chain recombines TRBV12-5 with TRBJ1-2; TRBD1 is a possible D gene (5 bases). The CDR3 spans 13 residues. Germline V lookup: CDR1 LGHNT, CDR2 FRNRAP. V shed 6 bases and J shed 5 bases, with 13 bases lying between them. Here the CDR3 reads CASGLDMSYGYTF. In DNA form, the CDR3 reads TGTGCTAGTGGCCTGGACATGTCATATGGCTACACCTTC.